This TCR beta chain was sequenced in a study of regulatory T cells in long-lasting Graves disease. Relying on iRepertoire HTBI primers and Arm-PCR of CDR3 regions, the team built TCR beta libraries. From the multiplex PCR reads, TCRdb called clonotypes with MiXCR, one entry per CDR3 protein. The sample holds approximately 400,000 distinct CDR3 sequences, 20% to 25% seen once. As for time point: persistent/refractory GD, antithyroid drugs over 5 years with positive TRAb. With RNA extracted from PBMCs as input, the TCR library was made. CDR1 is GTSNPN and CDR2 is SVGIG in the germline V gene (reference sequence). Trimming removed 4 bases from V and 7 bases from J; junction bases left unmatched: 7. The CDR3 sequence is 13 residues long.

The rearrangement uses TRBV30 and TRBJ1-5; TRBD1 agrees at 7 bases. This specimen was peripheral blood mononuclear cells (PBMCs), taken when the disease was refractory, from a patient treated with antithyroid drugs. This clonotype was sampled from a female donor with Graves disease. The CDR3 DNA sequence: TGTGCCTGGACCGGCAGGGGGGACCAGCCCCAGCATTTT. This translates into CAWTGRGDQPQHF.